These 23 T cell receptor beta chains were sequenced from one sample in a study of early T cells in non-severe SARS-CoV-2 infection. TCRdb recomputed calls from the 5' RACE reads with MiXCR, one row per CDR3 protein. The sample holds 20,000 to 25,000 distinct CDR3 sequences, about 4.3% seen once. Sequencing input: whole blood. These TCRs come from an adult who was a healthcare worker with PCR-confirmed SARS-CoV-2 infection or an uninfected control (not recorded which).

This clonotype has at least ten counts. The V gene is TRBV3-2, the J gene TRBJ1-5. TRBV3-2 is described as a pseudogene. This CDR3 has 14 amino acids. Here the CDR3 reads CASSQDCGLQPQHF. In nucleotides, the CDR3 is TGTGCCAGCAGCCAAGATTGTGGTCTTCAGCCCCAGCATTTT.

V gene TRBV6-5 combines with J gene TRBJ1-2; TRBD1 might be the D (6 bases). The germline CDR1 and CDR2 sequences are MNHEY and SVGAGI. This CDR3 has 14 residues. Trimming took 6 bases from V and 5 from J, leaving 16 bases between them. The CDR3 reads CASRPRGTGYGYTF. In DNA, the CDR3 is TGTGCCAGCAGGCCCCGGGGTACAGGGTATGGCTACACCTTC.

This clonotype appeared a single time. J is TRBJ1-1 and V is TRBV7-2, with D possibly being TRBD1 (6 bases). Trimming shortened V by 0 bases and J by 7 bases, and 9 bases separated the two germline ends. Per germline, CDR1 SGHTA and CDR2 FQGNSA. The CDR3 has 13 amino acids. CDR3 coding DNA: TGTGCCAGCAGCTTAGCGGGGGCGGATGAAGCTTTCTTT. The encoded protein is CASSLAGADEAFF. Looking up the rest from reference TRBV7-2 and TRBJ1-1 gives the full variable domain: GAGVSQSPSNKVTEKGKDVELRCDPISGHTALYWYRQSLGQGLEFLIYFQGNSAPDKSGLPSDRFSAERTGGSVSTLTIQRTQQEDSAVYLCASSLAGADEAFFGQGTRLTVV.

This chain links TRBV7-2 with TRBJ2-7; no reliable D call. The CDR3 is 15 amino acids. Germline values: CDR1 SGHTA, CDR2 FQGNSA. V lost 2 bases, J lost 5 bases, and 16 bases lay in between. The CDR3 DNA reads TGTGCCAGCAGCTTACCCGGATCGCCTAGGGACGAGCAGTACTTC. Residues: CASSLPGSPRDEQYF.

This clonotype was counted many times. V is TRBV6-6 and J is TRBJ2-7; TRBD2 aligns across 11 bases. V was clipped by 6 bases and J by 0 bases; unmatched bases: 7. The CDR3 extends over 16 amino acids. Germline V gene lookup returns CDR1 MNHNY and CDR2 SVGAGI (reference sequence). The CDR3 sequence: CASSLGLAGNSYEQYF. The DNA of the CDR3 is TGTGCCAGCAGCCTCGGACTAGCGGGTAACTCCTACGAGCAGTACTTC.

The sample holds many counts of this clonotype. V usage is TRBV7-6 and J usage is TRBJ2-7, with unresolved D. The CDR3 is made up of 15 amino acids. Germline CDR1 is SGHVS and CDR2 is FNYEAQ. Trimming stripped 6 bases from V and 0 bases from J, with 15 bases between. The CDR3 here is CASSLGSSSSYEQYF. In DNA form, the CDR3 reads TGTGCCAGCAGTCTAGGGTCCTCAAGCTCCTACGAGCAGTACTTC.

This clonotype was seen at least ten times. The rearrangement joins TRBV29-1 to TRBJ1-2; D not resolved. CDR3 length: 12 residues. With 7 bases removed from V and 2 bases from J, the gap between germline ends came to 11 bases. Germline CDR1 reads SQVTM; CDR2 reads ANQGSEA. The CDR3 region is CSALKENYGYTF. Here the CDR3 DNA reads TGCAGCGCCCTGAAGGAGAACTATGGCTACACCTTC.

This clonotype was seen more than once but under ten times. The rearrangement uses TRBV29-1 and TRBJ2-5; a weak D match, TRBD2 (6 bases). CDR3 size: 13 residues. The V end was cut by 8 bases, the J end by 3 bases, with 16 bases between. CDR1 is SQVTM and CDR2 is ANQGSEA in the germline V gene. In DNA, the CDR3 is TGCAGCCTCCGTGTGGGAGGTGAAGAGACCCAGTACTTC. Translation: CSLRVGGEETQYF.

This clonotype was counted between two and nine times. This chain joins TRBV18 and TRBJ1-1; 9 bases fit TRBD1. V dropped 3 bases and J dropped 1; count of bases not matched to a gene: 6. Germline lookup yields CDR1 KGHSH and CDR2 LQKENI. The CDR3 length is 16 residues. The CDR3, as DNA: TGTGCCAGCTCACCGTTTGCGGGACAGGGGAACACTGAAGCTTTCTTT. Its translation is CASSPFAGQGNTEAFF. The whole variable domain, remainder taken from reference TRBV18 and TRBJ1-1, is NAGVMQNPRHLVRRRGQEARLRCSPMKGHSHVYWYRQLPEEGLKFMVYLQKENIIDESGMPKERFSAEFPKEGPSILRIQQVVRGDSAAYFCASSPFAGQGNTEAFFGQGTRLTVV.

There are a few counts of this clonotype. The rearrangement links TRBV18 to TRBJ1-1; a weak D match, TRBD1 (6 bases). Trimming pared 3 bases from V and 3 bases from J, leaving 11 bases between. The CDR3 is 14 amino acids. CDR1 is KGHSH and CDR2 is LQKENI in the germline V gene. The CDR3 DNA reads TGTGCCAGCTCACCGGGGGGGCGCGACACTGAAGCTTTCTTT. As protein: CASSPGGRDTEAFF.

The rearrangement joins TRBV20-1 to TRBJ1-2; no clear D. This CDR3 comprises 13 residues. Germline lookup yields CDR1 DFQATT and CDR2 SNEGSKA (reference sequence). V gave up 6 bases and J gave up 1 base, with 12 bases separating them. The CDR3 sequence: CSAKAQINYGYTF. DNA of the CDR3: TGCAGTGCAAAGGCGCAGATTAACTATGGCTACACCTTC.

The CDR3 region is CASSYDPSAMDGYTF. CDR3 DNA: TGTGCCAGCAGTTACGATCCCAGTGCTATGGATGGCTACACCTTC. The rearrangement uses TRBV6-6 and TRBJ1-2; D gene ambiguous. Germline loops: CDR1 MNHNY, CDR2 SVGAGI (reference sequence). The CDR3 contains 15 residues. V was trimmed by 2 bases and J by 6 bases, leaving 16 bases between them.

Worth noting for this clonotype: A junction end diverges from the germline sequence, so it may reflect a read error. V usage is TRBV2 and J usage is TRBJ2-7; TRBD2 agrees at 7 bases. This CDR3 contains 10 residues. The V gene's germline CDR1 is SNHLY and CDR2 FYNNEI. CDR3 bases: TGTGCCAGCAGAGGATTTGGGGGGGACTTC. Residues: CASRGFGGDF.

This clonotype occurred many times. The CDR3 DNA reads as TGTGCCGTCGAACACAGGGGCAGAGGGACCGGGGAGCTGTTTTTT. Translating it yields CAVEHRGRGTGELFF. This chain joins TRBV7-9 and TRBJ2-2, with TRBD1 matching 7 bases. The germline V gene encodes CDR1 SEHNR and CDR2 FQNEAQ (reference sequence). This CDR3 contains 15 residues. Trimming at V came to 11 bases and at J to 5 bases, leaving 14 bases not matched to a gene. Drawing the rest from reference TRBV7-9 and TRBJ2-2, the complete variable domain is DTGVSQNPRHKITKRGQNVTFRCDPISEHNRLYWYRQTLGQGPEFLTYFQNEAQLEKSRLLSDRFSAERPKGSFSTLEIQRTEQGDSAMYLCAVEHRGRGTGELFFGEGSRLTVL.

This clonotype was picked up many times. The V and J genes are TRBV3-1 and TRBJ2-2; 11 positions match TRBD1. The CDR3 has 15 residues. The germline gives CDR1 LGHDT, CDR2 YNNKEL (reference sequence). Trimming took 1 base from V and 8 from J; bases not matched to a gene: 3. The CDR3 coding sequence is TGTGCCAGCAGCCAAGCGGACAGGGGGCGAGGGGAGCTGTTTTTT. Its translation: CASSQADRGRGELFF. Together with reference TRBV3-1 and TRBJ2-2, the CDR3 gives the full variable domain: DTAVSQTPKYLVTQMGNDKSIKCEQNLGHDTMYWYKQDSKKFLKIMFSYNNKELIINETVPNRFSPKSPDKAHLNLHINSLELGDSAVYFCASSQADRGRGELFFGEGSRLTVL.

This clonotype was counted ten times or more. V gene TRBV20-1 combines with J gene TRBJ1-5, with 7 bases aligning to TRBD1. The V segment lost 5 bases and the J segment 6 bases; nucleotides outside the gene matches: 10. CDR1 is DFQATT and CDR2 is SNEGSKA in the germline V gene (reference sequence). This CDR3 has 14 amino acids. The CDR3 loop reads CSAPTGVGIQPQHF. DNA for the CDR3: TGCAGTGCTCCCACAGGGGTGGGAATTCAGCCCCAGCATTTT.

This clonotype was seen ten or more times. The rearrangement uses TRBV9 and TRBJ1-1, with a weak D call TRBD1 (5 bases). The germline CDR1 and CDR2 sequences are SGDLS and YYNGEE. V was trimmed by 2 bases and J by 3 bases, leaving 8 bases between them. The CDR3 is 13 amino acids. The CDR3 DNA sequence: TGTGCCAGCAGCGTCGGACATTACACTGAAGCTTTCTTT. As protein: CASSVGHYTEAFF.

This clonotype was counted between two and nine times. The chain couples TRBV7-3 to TRBJ2-5, with D possibly being TRBD2 (6 bases). Trimming shortened V by 5 bases and J by 1 base, and 14 bases separated the two germline ends. The CDR3 contains 15 residues. Germline V gene lookup returns CDR1 SGHTA and CDR2 FQGTGA. DNA of the CDR3: TGTGCCAGCAGCCGAGGAGGGGAAACCCAAGAGACCCAGTACTTC. Amino acids: CASSRGGETQETQYF.

This chain joins TRBV12-5 and TRBJ2-1; D gene uncertain. The CDR3 has 16 residues. Trimming took off 5 bases at V and 1 base at J, with 15 bases between the two ends. Germline V gene data show CDR1 as LGHNT and CDR2 as FRNRAP. The CDR3 DNA reads TGTGCTAGTGGTAAACCCGCTGGAGTATCCTACAATGAGCAGTTCTTC. Residues: CASGKPAGVSYNEQFF.

This clonotype was counted ten times or more. This chain uses TRBV7-4 with TRBJ1-5; no definite D call. This CDR3 region has 11 residues. Deletions cut 8 bases from V and 3 bases from J, with 5 bases between. Germline CDR1 is SGHVT and CDR2 is SQSDAQ. CDR3 protein: CASRDNQPQHF. DNA for the CDR3: TGTGCCAGCCGAGACAATCAGCCCCAGCATTTT.

Ten or more counts support this clonotype. The chain uses TRBV15 and TRBJ2-7, with 7 bases aligning to TRBD1. In germline, CDR1 is LNHNV, CDR2 YYDKDF (reference sequence). This CDR3 comprises 14 residues. V shed 4 bases and J 5 bases; nucleotides not matched to a gene: 8. The CDR3 spells CATSNRDRVDEQYF. The CDR3 DNA reads as TGTGCCACCAGCAACCGGGACAGAGTAGACGAGCAGTACTTC.

This clonotype was recorded at least ten times. For the CDR3, the DNA is TGTGCCAGCAGCCCGGGGGGGACATTCACCGGGGAGCTGTTTTTT. Translated, it gives CASSPGGTFTGELFF. This rearrangement joins TRBV11-3 to TRBJ2-2; 8 bases are shared with TRBD2. V dropped 5 bases and J dropped 4; count of bases not matched to a gene: 6. The CDR3 loop spans 15 amino acids. CDR1 is SGHNT, CDR2 YENEEA, per germline.

This clonotype was picked up a small number of times. V and J are TRBV4-3 and TRBJ2-1; the D gene could be TRBD1 or TRBD2 (6 bases each). The germline V gene has CDR1 LGHNA and CDR2 YSLEER. Trimming left V 0 bases short and J 8 bases short, with 11 bases between. CDR3 length: 14 residues. The CDR3 here is CASSQDPGADEQFF. CDR3 nucleotide sequence: TGCGCCAGCAGCCAAGACCCGGGGGCAGATGAGCAGTTCTTC.